Presented here are 22 T cell receptor beta chains from one specimen sequenced in a study of breast tumors, draining lymph nodes, adjacent tissues. The lymph nodes were axillary draining lymph nodes from breast cancer patients. TCRdb re-called the multiplex PCR reads with MiXCR, one entry per CDR3 protein. The sample consists of approximately 180,000 distinct CDR3 sequences, about 30% of them appearing once. Material: axillary lymph node tissue. The receptors originated from a female donor with breast cancer. Some clones in this sample may be carry-over from other donors' samples.

This clonotype was detected ten times or more. This chain links TRBV19 with TRBJ2-1, with 10 bases matching TRBD2. The CDR3 is 17 residues long. CDR1 and CDR2 from the germline V gene are LNHDA and SQIVND (reference sequence). Unmatched junction bases numbered 5, after V lost 3 bases and J lost 0 bases. CDR3 DNA sequence: TGTGCCAGTAGTATCCTCCCTAGCGGGAGCTCCTACAATGAGCAGTTCTTC. Protein: CASSILPSGSSYNEQFF.

This clonotype appeared many times. The junction departs from the called germline gene at one end, perhaps through a read error. This chain uses TRBV7-7 with TRBJ2-5; the D gene could be TRBD1 or TRBD2 (6 bases each). The CDR3 extends over 15 amino acids. Looked up from germline, CDR1 is SSHAT and CDR2 is FNYEAQ (reference sequence). In DNA form, the CDR3 reads TGTGCTAGCAGCTTGGACGGGAGCCAGGGGGAGACCCAGTACTTC. It codes for CASSLDGSQGETQYF.

To note about this clonotype: A much larger clone is a single base away; this may be a read error. The V and J genes are TRBV19 and TRBJ2-7; TRBD1 matches at 9 bases. Germline V gene lookup returns CDR1 LNHDA and CDR2 SQIVND (reference sequence). The V gene end was trimmed by 5 bases and the J gene end by 9 bases; junction bases not matched to a gene: 11. This CDR3 has 14 amino acids. The CDR3: CASSARQGVGGQYF. CDR3 sequence (DNA): TGTGCCAGTAGTGCCAGACAGGGGGTTGGCGGGCAGTACTTC.

Many counts were recorded for this clonotype. This rearrangement joins TRBV25-1 to TRBJ2-5; 10 positions agree with TRBD1. The CDR3 loop spans 14 amino acids. CDR1 is MGHDK and CDR2 is SYGVNS in the germline V gene. The V gene end was trimmed by 5 bases and the J gene end by 4 bases; junction bases not matched to a gene: 4. CDR3 in DNA: TGTGCCAGCAGTCCGGGACAGGGGCTAGAGACCCAGTACTTC. Translated: CASSPGQGLETQYF. The full variable domain, completed using reference TRBV25-1 and TRBJ2-5, is EADIYQTPRYLVIGTGKKITLECSQTMGHDKMYWYQQDPGMELHLIHYSYGVNSTEKGDLSSESTVSRIRTEHFPLTLESARPSHTSQYLCASSPGQGLETQYFGPGTRLLVL.

Many counts were recorded for this clonotype. V and J are TRBV7-9 and TRBJ2-7; tentatively, D is TRBD2 (6 bases). This CDR3 has 13 amino acids. CDR1 SEHNR and CDR2 FQNEAQ come from the germline V gene (reference sequence). Trimming shortened V by 5 bases and J by 3 bases, and 11 bases separated the two germline ends. CDR3 in amino acids: CASSPSGDYEQYF. Here the CDR3 DNA reads TGTGCCAGCAGCCCCTCGGGGGACTACGAGCAGTACTTC.

Written as DNA, the CDR3 is TGTGCCAGTGGACAGGGGGACGGCTACACCTTC. The encoded protein is CASGQGDGYTF. This sequence joins TRBV9 and TRBJ1-2, with 10 bases matching TRBD1. V was pared by 8 bases and J by 8 bases, with 3 bases of the junction left unmatched. This CDR3 contains 11 residues. Germline V CDR1 and CDR2: SGDLS, YYNGEE.

Turning to this clonotype: The junction and the germline gene differ at one end; a read error may be behind it. V and J are TRBV24-1 and TRBJ2-1, with D hard to call. Germline CDR1 is KGHDR and CDR2 is SFDVKD. The CDR3 runs 16 residues. The CDR3 here is CASSLYWWYSDNEQFF. The DNA for the CDR3 is TGTGCCAGCAGTTTGTACTGGTGGTATTCGGACAATGAGCAGTTCTTC.

Ten or more counts support this clonotype. The chain has TRBV10-2 and TRBJ2-1; D not certain. The CDR3 covers 16 residues. Looked up from germline, CDR1 is WSHSY and CDR2 is SAAADI. V was pared by 0 bases and J by 3 bases, with 12 bases between. In nucleotides, the CDR3 is TGCGCCAGCAGTGAGTCGAAGGGCCTACTCTACAATGAGCAGTTCTTC. This codes for CASSESKGLLYNEQFF.

V and J are TRBV5-6 and TRBJ1-1; D ambiguous. This CDR3 is built from 13 residues. Germline-derived CDR1 and CDR2 are SGHDT and YYEEEE. V gave up 0 bases and J gave up 10 bases, with 13 bases separating them. This CDR3 is CASSLGGRPGAFF. The CDR3 DNA reads TGTGCCAGCAGCTTGGGCGGCCGACCAGGAGCTTTCTTT. The whole variable domain, remainder taken from reference TRBV5-6 and TRBJ1-1, is DAGVTQSPTHLIKTRGQQVTLRCSPKSGHDTVSWYQQALGQGPQFIFQYYEEEERQRGNFPDRFSGHQFPNYSSELNVNALLLGDSALYLCASSLGGRPGAFFGQGTRLTVV.

The chain links TRBV5-1 to TRBJ1-2; perhaps TRBD1 as D (5 bases). Trimming stripped 4 bases from V and 6 bases from J, with 10 bases between. CDR3 length equals 12 residues. Germline values: CDR1 SGHRS, CDR2 YFSETQ. The CDR3 reads CASSPGTHGYTF. DNA of the CDR3: TGCGCCAGCAGCCCAGGGACCCATGGCTACACCTTC.

The genes are TRBV6-4 and TRBJ2-7; D call uncertain. The V gene lost 10 bases and the J gene lost 2 bases, with 24 bases spanning the gap. The CDR3 is made up of 16 amino acids. The germline V gene has CDR1 MRHNA and CDR2 SNTAGT. The DNA for the CDR3 is TGTGCCAACAGAGAGGAAAGACACTCAACCACCTACGAGCAGTACTTC. The encoded protein is CANREERHSTTYEQYF.

The sample holds many counts of this clonotype. V is TRBV7-9 and J is TRBJ2-3; no clear D gene. CDR1 SEHNR and CDR2 FQNEAQ come from the germline V gene (reference sequence). V lost 2 bases and J 4 bases, leaving 7 bases between the germline ends. This CDR3 comprises 13 residues. The CDR3: CASSLHDSDTQYF. The CDR3 bases are TGTGCCAGCAGCTTACACGACTCAGATACGCAGTATTTT.

Worth noting for this clonotype: A much more abundant neighbour one base away suggests this may be a read error. The chain employs TRBV30 and TRBJ1-1, with D hard to call. From germline, CDR1 is GTSNPN and CDR2 SVGIG (reference sequence). V lost 3 bases and J lost 3, with 11 bases in between. The CDR3 contains 13 residues. The CDR3 reads CAWSRYVYTEAFF. The DNA of the CDR3 is TGTGCCTGGAGCCGGTACGTCTACACTGAAGCTTTCTTT.

This clonotype was seen more than once but under ten times. The rearrangement joins TRBV7-8 to TRBJ2-7; no clear D. Trimming shortened V by 3 bases and J by 0 bases, and 6 bases separated the two germline ends. The CDR3 contains 13 residues. Germline values: CDR1 SGHVS, CDR2 FQNEAQ. The CDR3 reads CASSLPNSYEQYF. In DNA form, the CDR3 reads TGTGCCAGCAGCTTGCCGAACTCCTACGAGCAGTACTTC.

This rearrangement joins TRBV20-1 to TRBJ1-1; D not resolved. The V end lost 3 bases, the J end lost 1 base, and 6 bases lay between the germline ends. CDR3 length equals 12 residues. Germline V gene sequence: CDR1 DFQATT, CDR2 SNEGSKA (reference sequence). The CDR3 protein is CSASQPNTEAFF. The CDR3 DNA reads TGCAGTGCTAGTCAACCGAACACTGAAGCTTTCTTT.

The chain uses TRBV14 and TRBJ1-2, with 7 bases aligning to TRBD1. Germline V lookup: CDR1 SGHDN, CDR2 FVKESK. V was pared by 3 bases and J by 4 bases, with 5 bases of the junction left unmatched. There are 14 residues in the CDR3. The CDR3 spells CASSQGGQTYGYTF. DNA for the CDR3: TGTGCCAGCAGCCAGGGGGGACAGACCTATGGCTACACCTTC. The whole variable domain, filled in from reference TRBV14 and TRBJ1-2, reads EAGVTQFPSHSVIEKGQTVTLRCDPISGHDNLYWYRRVMGKEIKFLLHFVKESKQDESGMPNNRFLAERTGGTYSTLKVQPAELEDSGVYFCASSQGGQTYGYTFGSGTRLTVV.

Many counts were recorded for this clonotype. V gene TRBV7-2 combines with J gene TRBJ2-5; TRBD2 is a possible D gene (6 bases). Germline V gene sequence: CDR1 SGHTA, CDR2 FQGNSA. V lost 0 bases to trimming and J lost 5 bases, with 10 bases between them. This CDR3 spans 14 amino acids. The chain's CDR3 is CASSLAGSGETQYF. As DNA, the CDR3 is TGTGCCAGCAGCTTAGCAGGGAGCGGGGAGACCCAGTACTTC.

This clonotype was counted ten times or more. The CDR3 nucleotides are TGTGCCAGCAGTTCTAAAGTAGGGTTGGGGGGTAATGAGCAGTTCTTC. This translates into CASSSKVGLGGNEQFF. The rearrangement joins TRBV12-3 or TRBV12-4 to TRBJ2-1; a possible D gene is TRBD2 (6 bases). The CDR3 is 16 residues long. The V end lost 4 bases, the J end lost 7 bases, and 20 bases lay between the germline ends.

Notes on this clonotype: One end of the junction varies from germline; a read error may be responsible. This sequence joins TRBV10-3 and TRBJ2-7; D unclear. The germline gives CDR1 ENHRY, CDR2 SYGVKD. The CDR3 loop spans 12 amino acids. CDR3 loop: CAISDFAYEQHF. Written as DNA, the CDR3 is TGTGCCATCAGTGATTTCGCCTACGAGCAGCACTTC.

This clonotype has ten or more counts. Here the CDR3 DNA reads TGCAGTGCTAGTACAGGGTTGATTCAGTACTTC. It translates to CSASTGLIQYF. V and J are TRBV20-1 and TRBJ2-4; D perhaps matches TRBD1 (6 bases). Germline V gene lookup returns CDR1 DFQATT and CDR2 SNEGSKA (reference sequence). CDR3 size: 11 residues. Trimming left V 3 bases short and J 10 bases short, with 10 bases between.

This clonotype came up many times. The genes are TRBV10-3 and TRBJ2-5; possible D gene TRBD2, 7 bases. This CDR3 has 13 residues. With 4 bases removed from V and 5 bases from J, the gap between germline ends came to 11 bases. The germline gives CDR1 ENHRY, CDR2 SYGVKD. This chain's CDR3 is CAISAGGGETQYF. The CDR3 nucleotides are TGTGCCATCAGTGCGGGGGGCGGTGAGACCCAGTACTTC.

This clonotype was seen repeatedly, ten times or more. V is TRBV11-1 and J is TRBJ2-1; D assignment may be TRBD1 or TRBD2 (5 bases each). Trimming took 3 bases from V and 7 from J, leaving 10 bases between them. This CDR3 has 13 amino acids. CDR1 is SGHAT and CDR2 is FQDESV in the germline V gene (reference sequence). This chain's CDR3 is CASSLEWGNEQFF. CDR3 nucleotide sequence: TGTGCCAGCAGCTTGGAATGGGGGAATGAGCAGTTCTTC.